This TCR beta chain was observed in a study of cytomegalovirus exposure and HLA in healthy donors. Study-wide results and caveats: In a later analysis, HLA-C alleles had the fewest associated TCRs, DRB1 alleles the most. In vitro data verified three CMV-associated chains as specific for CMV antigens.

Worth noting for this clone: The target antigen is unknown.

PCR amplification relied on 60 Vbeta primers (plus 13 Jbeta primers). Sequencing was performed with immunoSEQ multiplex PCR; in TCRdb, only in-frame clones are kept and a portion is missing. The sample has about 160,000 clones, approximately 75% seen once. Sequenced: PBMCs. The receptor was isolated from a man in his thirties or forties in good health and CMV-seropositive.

The chain's CDR3 is CASSGQGANNEQFF. The CDR3 DNA follows: TGTGCCAGCAGCGGCCAGGGGGCTAACAATGAGCAGTTCTTC. The chain joins TRBV9 to TRBJ2-1; TRBD1 agrees at 8 bases. J gave up 5 bases and V 3 bases, and 4 bases lay outside the gene matches. The length of the CDR3 is 14 residues. Germline loops: CDR1 SGDLS, CDR2 YYNGEE.